Sequencing of this T cell receptor (beta chain) was carried out in a study of patients and donors after allogeneic stem cell transplantation. TCRdb re-derived calls from the RT-PCR reads in MiXCR, one entry per CDR3 protein. The sample contains about 87,000 distinct CDR3 sequences, 4% to 5% of which appear only once. This clonotype was detected only a few times. After removal of 6 bases from V and 2 bases from J, the junction contained 13 bases not matched to a gene. This CDR3 is 16 amino acids long. Germline CDR1 reads DFQATT; CDR2 reads SNEGSKA (reference sequence). This TCR came from a human donor who was either an allogeneic HSCT recipient or a stem cell or donor lymphocyte infusion donor (not recorded which). It is not recorded whose cells these are; they may come from a transplant donor. The chain carries TRBV20-1 and TRBJ2-1; TRBD2 aligns across 7 bases. The sequenced sample was blood, either unsorted or a sorted T cell fraction (not recorded which). The CDR3 sequence: CSAETQRGGAYNEQFF. The CDR3 bases are TGCAGTGCCGAAACACAGCGGGGCGGCGCCTACAATGAGCAGTTCTTC.